A selection of T cell receptor beta chains follows, all from one sample in a study of regulatory T cells in long-lasting Graves disease. TCRdb re-called the multiplex PCR reads through MiXCR, storing one row per CDR3 protein. The table shows about 470,000 distinct CDR3 sequences, with around 14% occurring only once. This sample was also put to use in a study of T cells in Graves' hyperthyroidism and ophthalmopathy.

Specimen: peripheral blood mononuclear cells (PBMCs), collected at new diagnosis, from a patient treated with antithyroid drugs. The source is a woman aged 25 to 39 with Graves disease. Each CDR3 is given with its conserved first and last residue. A D gene is named only where the DNA matches it firmly. Clone size, where shown, is once, few, many, or a class for clones that have expanded.

v_call	j_call	clone_size	d_call	cdr3_aa	cdr3_nt
TRBV7-9	TRBJ2-5	many	TRBD2	CASSYPGGETQYF	TGTGCCAGCAGTTACCCCGGGGGGGAGACCCAGTACTTC
TRBV11-2	TRBJ2-4	.	.	CASSRDNKNIQYF	TGTGCCAGCAGCCGGGATAACAAAAACATTCAGTACTTC
TRBV24-1	TRBJ1-2	.	TRBD1	CATGDRTYGYTF	TGTGCCACGGGGGACAGGACTTATGGCTACACCTTC
TRBV18	TRBJ1-5	many	.	CASSPTSGGGQPQHF	TGTGCCAGCTCACCCACGAGTGGGGGAGGTCAGCCCCAGCATTTT
TRBV12-3/TRBV12-4	TRBJ1-2	many	.	CASTIPGDGYTF	TGTGCCAGCACAATTCCAGGGGATGGCTACACCTTC
TRBV28	TRBJ2-1	many	.	CASSLGTRSYNEQFF	TGTGCCAGCAGTTTGGGGACTCGCTCCTACAATGAGCAGTTCTTC
TRBV5-1	TRBJ1-2	.	.	CASRYDTAYYGYTF	TGCGCCAGCAGATACGATACAGCTTACTATGGCTACACCTTC
TRBV25-1	TRBJ2-3	.	TRBD1	CASTRDRASTDTQYF	TGTGCCAGCACAAGGGACAGGGCAAGCACAGATACGCAGTATTTT
TRBV6-2/TRBV6-3	TRBJ2-1	many	.	CASSTSGGAAEQFF	TGTGCCAGCAGTACCTCTGGGGGGGCGGCTGAGCAGTTCTTC
TRBV6-1	TRBJ1-1	few	.	CASKMVTGTEAFF	TGTGCCAGCAAGATGGTCACGGGCACTGAAGCTTTCTTT
TRBV20-1	TRBJ2-1	.	TRBD1	CSAPNPGTGLNEQFF	TGCAGTGCTCCAAACCCGGGGACAGGGCTGAATGAGCAGTTCTTC
TRBV7-2	TRBJ1-2	many	TRBD1	CASSLTGAGGYTF	TGTGCCAGCAGCCTGACAGGGGCTGGCGGCTACACCTTC
TRBV6-9	TRBJ1-2	many	.	CASSSRSDSYGYTF	TGTGCCAGCAGTTCCCGTTCGGACAGCTATGGCTACACCTTC
TRBV2	TRBJ2-2	few	.	CASSDGGTGELFF	TGTGCCAGCAGTGATGGGGGAACCGGGGAGCTGTTTTTT
TRBV6-2/TRBV6-3	TRBJ2-7	.	.	CASSYSRGYEQYF	TGTGCCAGCAGTTACTCTAGGGGATACGAGCAGTACTTC
TRBV4-1	TRBJ1-2	few	.	CASSPQNANYGYTF	TGCGCCAGCAGCCCGCAGAACGCTAACTATGGCTACACCTTC
TRBV3-1	TRBJ2-3	many	.	CASSQEVSLSQYF	TGTGCCAGCAGCCAAGAGGTTTCTTTGTCGCAGTATTTT
TRBV6-1	TRBJ2-4	many	TRBD1	CASSPRQGRKNIQYF	TGTGCCAGCAGCCCCCGACAGGGGCGAAAAAACATTCAGTACTTC
TRBV10-3	TRBJ2-7	many	TRBD1	CAISGPVPGTGKDPYEQYF	TGTGCCATCAGTGGTCCGGTCCCCGGGACAGGAAAGGACCCCTACGAGCAGTACTTC
TRBV6-1	TRBJ2-4	.	.	CASGAGGNIQYF	TGTGCCAGCGGGGCTGGAGGGAACATTCAGTACTTC
TRBV18	TRBJ1-2	.	.	CASSPLAGSLPTSNYGYTF	TGTGCCAGCTCACCTCTCGCCGGGTCCTTACCTACATCCAACTATGGCTACACCTTC
TRBV7-2	TRBJ2-2	few	.	CASSDISTGELFF	TGTGCCAGCAGCGACATCTCCACCGGGGAGCTGTTTTTT
TRBV20-1	TRBJ2-2	few	.	CSAPFNTGELFF	TGCAGTGCTCCTTTTAACACCGGGGAGCTGTTTTTT
TRBV18	TRBJ2-5	many	TRBD1	CASADDRGVLQETQYF	TGTGCCAGCGCAGACGACAGGGGAGTATTGCAGGAGACCCAGTACTTC
TRBV5-1	TRBJ2-7	few	.	CASSPGGRERTYEQYF	TGCGCCAGCAGCCCCGGAGGCCGGGAACGCACCTACGAGCAGTACTTC
TRBV19	TRBJ2-7	.	.	CASNQSGEQYF	TGTGCCAGTAACCAATCGGGGGAGCAGTACTTC
TRBV7-2	TRBJ2-7	few	.	CASSPERGGPYEQYF	TGTGCCAGCAGCCCCGAAAGGGGGGGCCCCTACGAGCAGTACTTC
TRBV9	TRBJ1-2	.	.	CASSDPFLADNYGYTF	TGTGCCAGCAGCGACCCCTTCCTAGCGGACAACTATGGCTACACCTTC
TRBV20-1	TRBJ2-7	many	TRBD2	CSAREELAGGNEQYF	TGCAGTGCTAGAGAAGAACTAGCGGGAGGGAACGAGCAGTACTTC
TRBV30	TRBJ2-7	many	.	CAWSATGYEQYF	TGTGCCTGGAGCGCGACAGGTTACGAGCAGTACTTC
TRBV12-3/TRBV12-4	TRBJ2-1	many	TRBD1	CASSPMPPGTGSINEQFF	TGTGCCAGCAGTCCCATGCCCCCCGGGACAGGGTCGATCAATGAGCAGTTCTTC
TRBV3-1	TRBJ2-1	.	TRBD2	CASSLLAGVDEQFF	TGTGCCAGCAGCCTACTAGCGGGAGTGGATGAGCAGTTCTTC
TRBV11-2	TRBJ2-3	many	TRBD2	CASSPLGGRRDTQYF	TGTGCCAGCAGCCCATTGGGCGGGAGACGAGATACGCAGTATTTT
TRBV27	TRBJ2-3	many	.	CASTPIGRSSTDTQYF	TGTGCCAGCACTCCTATAGGACGGTCTAGCACAGATACGCAGTATTTT
TRBV2	TRBJ1-4	many	TRBD1	CASSATGVPEKLFF	TGTGCCAGCAGTGCCACAGGGGTTCCTGAAAAACTGTTTTTT
TRBV11-2	TRBJ2-7	many	.	CASSLDSTSRSYEQYF	TGTGCCAGCAGCTTAGATTCAACTAGCAGGTCCTACGAGCAGTACTTC
TRBV7-9	TRBJ1-2	many	.	CASSFVGSNYGYTF	TGTGCCAGCAGCTTCGTCGGGTCTAACTATGGCTACACCTTC
TRBV6-2/TRBV6-3	TRBJ1-5	few	.	CASSYSQTANWPQHF	TGTGCCAGCAGTTACTCCCAGACAGCAAACTGGCCCCAGCATTTT
TRBV15	TRBJ1-1	.	.	CATSRGAEAFF	TGTGCCACCAGCCGCGGGGCTGAAGCTTTCTTT
TRBV11-3	TRBJ2-7	.	.	CASSLWAGAYEQYF	TGTGCCAGCAGCTTGTGGGCAGGCGCATACGAGCAGTACTTC
TRBV9	TRBJ2-3	few	.	CASSVAGRITDTQYF	TGTGCCAGCAGCGTAGCAGGGCGGATCACAGATACGCAGTATTTT
TRBV6-1	TRBJ1-3	few	.	CASSRGEHSGNTIYF	TGTGCCAGCAGTCGAGGGGAGCATAGCGGAAACACCATATATTTT